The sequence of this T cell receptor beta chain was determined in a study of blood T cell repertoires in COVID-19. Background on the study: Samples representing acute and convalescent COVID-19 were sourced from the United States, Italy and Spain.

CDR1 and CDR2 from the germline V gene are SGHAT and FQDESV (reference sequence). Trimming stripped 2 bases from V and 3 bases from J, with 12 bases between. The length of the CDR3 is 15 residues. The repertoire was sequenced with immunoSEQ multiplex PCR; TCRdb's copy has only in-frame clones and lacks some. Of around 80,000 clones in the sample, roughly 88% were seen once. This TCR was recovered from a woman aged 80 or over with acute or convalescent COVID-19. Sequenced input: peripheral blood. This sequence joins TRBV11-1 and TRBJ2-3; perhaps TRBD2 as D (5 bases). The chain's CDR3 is CASSLRSGSTDTQYF. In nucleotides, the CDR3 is TGTGCCAGCAGCTTACGTTCTGGGAGTACAGATACGCAGTATTTT. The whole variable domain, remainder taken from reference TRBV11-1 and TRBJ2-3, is EAEVAQSPRYKITEKSQAVAFWCDPISGHATLYWYRQILGQGPELLVQFQDESVVDDSQLPKDRFSAERLKGVDSTLKIQPAELGDSAMYLCASSLRSGSTDTQYFGPGTRLTVL.